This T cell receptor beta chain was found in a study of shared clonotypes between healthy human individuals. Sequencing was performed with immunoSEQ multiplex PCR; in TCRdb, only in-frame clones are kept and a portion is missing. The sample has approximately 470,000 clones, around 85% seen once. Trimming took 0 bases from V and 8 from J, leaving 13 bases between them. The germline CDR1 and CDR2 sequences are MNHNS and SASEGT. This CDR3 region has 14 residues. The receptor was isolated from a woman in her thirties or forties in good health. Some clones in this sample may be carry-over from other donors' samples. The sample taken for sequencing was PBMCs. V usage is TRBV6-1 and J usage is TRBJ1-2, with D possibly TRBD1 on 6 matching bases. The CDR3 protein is CASSEAGSGVGYTF. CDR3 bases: TGTGCCAGCAGTGAAGCGGGGTCAGGGGTAGGCTACACCTTC.